Described below is a single T cell receptor beta chain sequence and its context. This specimen comes from a study of T cell responses to AZD1222 COVID-19 vaccine. Assay used: immunoSEQ multiplex PCR; TCRdb lists only in-frame clones, some missing. The repertoire includes about 130,000 clones, around 92% of them detected once, and approximately 4.5% sits in the top ten. Germline-derived CDR1 and CDR2 are SQVTM and ANQGSEA. J gave up 4 bases and V 3 bases, and 5 bases lay outside the gene matches. The CDR3 is 13 residues long. The chain uses TRBV29-1 and TRBJ1-2, with 7 bases matching TRBD1. The sequenced sample was peripheral blood, obtained on day 0 of AZD1222 vaccination. This TCR was sampled from an adult in good health. This chain's CDR3 is CSVDPGQLYGYTF. CDR3 nucleotide sequence: TGCAGCGTTGATCCGGGACAGCTCTATGGCTACACCTTC. Combining the CDR3 with reference TRBV29-1 and TRBJ1-2 gives the whole variable domain SAVISQKPSRDICQRGTSLTIQCQVDSQVTMMFWYRQQPGQSLTLIATANQGSEATYESGFVIDKFPISRPNLTFSTLTVSNMSPEDSSIYLCSVDPGQLYGYTFGSGTRLTVV.